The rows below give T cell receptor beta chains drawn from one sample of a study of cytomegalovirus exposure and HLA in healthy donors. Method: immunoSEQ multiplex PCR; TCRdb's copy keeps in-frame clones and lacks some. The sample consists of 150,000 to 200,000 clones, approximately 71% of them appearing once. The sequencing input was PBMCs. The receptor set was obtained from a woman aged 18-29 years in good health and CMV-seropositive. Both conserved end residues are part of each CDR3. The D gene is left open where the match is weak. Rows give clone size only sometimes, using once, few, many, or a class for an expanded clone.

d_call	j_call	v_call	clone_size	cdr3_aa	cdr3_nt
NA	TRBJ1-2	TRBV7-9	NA	CASSLSRGGYTF	TGTGCCAGCAGCCTAAGTCGAGGAGGCTACACCTTC
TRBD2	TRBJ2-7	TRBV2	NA	CASRGLVVADYEQYF	TGTGCCAGCAGGGGACTAGTTGTTGCGGACTACGAGCAGTACTTC
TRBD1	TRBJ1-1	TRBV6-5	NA	CASSRLGQGSGAFF	TGTGCCAGCAGTAGACTGGGACAGGGGAGTGGAGCTTTCTTT
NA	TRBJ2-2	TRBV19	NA	CASTQGAGELFF	TGTGCCAGTACTCAGGGTGCCGGGGAGCTGTTTTTT
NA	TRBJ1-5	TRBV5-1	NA	CASSLAAGNQPQHF	TGCGCCAGCAGCTTGGCGGCGGGGAATCAGCCCCAGCATTTT
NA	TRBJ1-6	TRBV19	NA	CASSSFGGGNSPLHF	TGTGCCAGTAGCTCCTTCGGCGGGGGTAATTCACCCCTCCACTTT
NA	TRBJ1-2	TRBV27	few	CASSLLGGNYGYTF	TGTGCCAGCAGTTTATTAGGGGGTAACTATGGCTACACCTTC
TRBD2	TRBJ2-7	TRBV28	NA	CASSRRTSGRYEQYF	TGTGCCAGCAGTCGAAGGACTAGCGGGAGATACGAGCAGTACTTC
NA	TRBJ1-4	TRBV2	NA	CASSEYLGAVNEKLFF	TGTGCCAGCAGTGAATATTTGGGGGCGGTTAATGAAAAACTGTTTTTT
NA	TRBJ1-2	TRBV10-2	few	CASSEGREGYGYTF	TGCGCCAGCAGTGAGGGGAGGGAGGGCTATGGCTACACCTTC
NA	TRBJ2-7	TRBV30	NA	CAWSVGGSGYYEQYF	TGTGCCTGGAGTGTCGGGGGAAGCGGTTACTACGAGCAGTACTTC
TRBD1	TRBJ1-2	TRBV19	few	CASSFPGQGGYGYTF	TGTGCCAGTAGTTTCCCTGGACAGGGGGGATATGGCTACACCTTC
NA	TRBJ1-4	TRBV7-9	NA	CASSFDSREKLFF	TGTGCCAGCAGCTTCGATTCCAGGGAAAAACTGTTTTTT
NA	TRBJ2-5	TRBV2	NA	CASSGRQGGETQYF	TGTGCCAGCAGTGGGCGGCAGGGGGGAGAGACCCAGTACTTC
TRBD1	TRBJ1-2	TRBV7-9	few	CASSDRWTGGGGYTF	TGTGCCAGCAGCGACCGCTGGACAGGGGGCGGTGGCTACACCTTC
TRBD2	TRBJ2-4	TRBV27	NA	CASSSGGAGGNIQYF	TGTGCCAGCAGTTCTGGGGGGGCGGGAGGGAACATTCAGTACTTC
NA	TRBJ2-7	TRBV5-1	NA	CASSLTRTPGEQYF	TGCGCCAGCAGCTTGACTCGGACGCCGGGGGAGCAGTACTTC
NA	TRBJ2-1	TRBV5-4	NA	CASSYLGGAVNEQFF	TGTGCCAGCAGCTACTTGGGCGGGGCGGTCAATGAGCAGTTCTTC
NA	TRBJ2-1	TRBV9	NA	CASSVETGQYNEQFF	TGTGCCAGCAGCGTAGAGACCGGACAGTACAATGAGCAGTTCTTC